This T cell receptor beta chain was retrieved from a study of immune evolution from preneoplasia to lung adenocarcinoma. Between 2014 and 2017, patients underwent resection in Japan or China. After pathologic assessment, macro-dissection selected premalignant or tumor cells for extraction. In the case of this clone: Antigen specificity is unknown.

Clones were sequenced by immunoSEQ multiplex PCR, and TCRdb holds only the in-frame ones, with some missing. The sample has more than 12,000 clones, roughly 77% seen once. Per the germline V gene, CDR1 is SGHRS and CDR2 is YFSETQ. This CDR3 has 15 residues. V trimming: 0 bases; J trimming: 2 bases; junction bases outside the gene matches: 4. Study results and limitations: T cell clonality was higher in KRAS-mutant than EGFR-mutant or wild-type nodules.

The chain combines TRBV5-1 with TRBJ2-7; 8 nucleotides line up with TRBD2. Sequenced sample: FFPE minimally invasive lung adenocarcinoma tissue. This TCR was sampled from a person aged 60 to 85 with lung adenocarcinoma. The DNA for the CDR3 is TGCGCCAGCAGCTTGGGCAGGCGGGGGGCCTACGAGCAGTACTTC. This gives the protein CASSLGRRGAYEQYF.